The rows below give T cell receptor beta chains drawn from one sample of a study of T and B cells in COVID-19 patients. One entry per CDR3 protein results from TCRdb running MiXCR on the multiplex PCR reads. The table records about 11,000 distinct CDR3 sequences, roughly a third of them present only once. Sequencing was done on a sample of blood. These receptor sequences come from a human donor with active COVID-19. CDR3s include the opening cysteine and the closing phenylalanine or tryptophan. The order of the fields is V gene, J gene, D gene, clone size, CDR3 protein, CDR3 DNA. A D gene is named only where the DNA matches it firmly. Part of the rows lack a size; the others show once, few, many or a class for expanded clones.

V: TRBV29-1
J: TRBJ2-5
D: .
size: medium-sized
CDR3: CSFGPTQETQYF
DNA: TGCAGCTTCGGACCGACCCAAGAGACCCAGTACTTC

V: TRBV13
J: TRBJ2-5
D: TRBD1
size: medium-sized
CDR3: CASTYRTGASETQYF
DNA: TGTGCCAGCACCTACCGGACAGGAGCCTCGGAGACCCAGTACTTC

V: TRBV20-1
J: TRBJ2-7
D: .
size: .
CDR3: CSARDLSHEQYF
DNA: TGCAGTGCTAGAGATCTGAGCCACGAGCAGTACTTC

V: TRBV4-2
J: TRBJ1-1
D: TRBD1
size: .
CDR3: CASDQGGGGAEAFF
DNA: TGTGCCAGCGACCAAGGGGGCGGCGGAGCTGAAGCTTTCTTT

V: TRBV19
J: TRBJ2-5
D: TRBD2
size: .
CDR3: CASSMGTSGAQETQYF
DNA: TGTGCCAGTAGTATGGGGACTAGCGGGGCTCAAGAGACCCAGTACTTC

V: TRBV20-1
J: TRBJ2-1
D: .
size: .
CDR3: CSANGGSSYNEQFF
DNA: TGCAGTGCTAATGGGGGGTCCTCCTACAATGAGCAGTTCTTC

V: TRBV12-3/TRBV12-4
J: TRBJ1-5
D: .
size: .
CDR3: CASKVGGNSQPQHF
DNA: TGTGCCAGCAAAGTAGGGGGAAACAGTCAGCCCCAGCATTTT

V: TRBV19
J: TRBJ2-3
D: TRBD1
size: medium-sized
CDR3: CASSIDDRGATHWGTDTQYF
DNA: TGTGCCAGTAGTATAGACGACAGGGGTGCGACCCATTGGGGCACAGATACGCAGTATTTT

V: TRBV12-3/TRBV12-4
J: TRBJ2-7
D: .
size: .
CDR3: CASSSLLTETYEQYF
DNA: TGTGCCAGCAGTTCCCTTCTAACCGAAACCTACGAGCAGTACTTC

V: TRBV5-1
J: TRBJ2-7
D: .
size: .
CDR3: CASSLKEGMSYEQYF
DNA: TGCGCCAGCAGCTTGAAAGAGGGGATGTCCTACGAGCAGTACTTC

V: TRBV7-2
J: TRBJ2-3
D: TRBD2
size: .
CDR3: CASSESLAGGLNTQYF
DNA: TGTGCCAGCAGCGAATCCCTAGCGGGGGGGCTGAATACGCAGTATTTT

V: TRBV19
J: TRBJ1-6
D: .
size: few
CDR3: CASSYPDMGSPLHF
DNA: TGTGCCAGTAGTTACCCTGACATGGGCTCACCCCTCCACTTT

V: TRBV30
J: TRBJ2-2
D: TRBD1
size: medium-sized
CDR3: CACPLGGRPANTGELFF
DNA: TGTGCCTGTCCTTTAGGGGGCAGGCCCGCGAACACCGGGGAGCTGTTTTTT

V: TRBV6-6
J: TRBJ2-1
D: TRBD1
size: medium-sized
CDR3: CASSYSSQGDNEQFF
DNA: TGTGCCAGCAGTTACTCGAGCCAGGGGGACAATGAGCAGTTCTTC

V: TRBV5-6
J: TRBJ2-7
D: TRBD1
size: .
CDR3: CASSLGQAVSHEQYF
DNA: TGCGCCAGCAGCTTGGGACAGGCCGTTTCCCACGAGCAGTACTTC

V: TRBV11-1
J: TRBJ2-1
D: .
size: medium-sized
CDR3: CASSLPGLHNEQFF
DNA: TGTGCCAGCAGCTTACCGGGACTGCACAATGAGCAGTTCTTC